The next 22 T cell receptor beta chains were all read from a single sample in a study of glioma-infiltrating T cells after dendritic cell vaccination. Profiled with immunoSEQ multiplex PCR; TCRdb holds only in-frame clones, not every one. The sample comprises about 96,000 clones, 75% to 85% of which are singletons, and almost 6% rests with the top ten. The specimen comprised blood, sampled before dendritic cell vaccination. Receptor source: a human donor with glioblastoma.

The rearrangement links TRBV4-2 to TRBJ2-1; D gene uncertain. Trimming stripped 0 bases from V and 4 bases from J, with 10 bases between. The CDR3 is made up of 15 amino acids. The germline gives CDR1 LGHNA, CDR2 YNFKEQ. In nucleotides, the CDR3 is TGTGCCAGCAGCCAAGACCCTCTCCTATACAATGAGCAGTTCTTC. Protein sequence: CASSQDPLLYNEQFF.

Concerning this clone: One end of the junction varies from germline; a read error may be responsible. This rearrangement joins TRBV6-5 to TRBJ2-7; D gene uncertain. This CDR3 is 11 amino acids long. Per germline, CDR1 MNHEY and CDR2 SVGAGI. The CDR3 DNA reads TGTGCCATCAGTGAGCTCAACGAGCAGTACTTC. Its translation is CAISELNEQYF.

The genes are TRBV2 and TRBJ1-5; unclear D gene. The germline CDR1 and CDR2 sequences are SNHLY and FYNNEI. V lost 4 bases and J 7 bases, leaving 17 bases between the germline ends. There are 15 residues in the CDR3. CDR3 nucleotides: TGTGCCAGCAGTGTACCCGACGGGTCGTGGCAGCCCCAGCATTTT. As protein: CASSVPDGSWQPQHF.

CDR3 in amino acids: CASSIPTPVPQYGYTF. The CDR3 bases are TGTGCCAGTAGTATCCCCACACCCGTACCACAATATGGCTACACCTTC. The V call is TRBV19, the J call TRBJ1-2; D ambiguous. This CDR3 has 16 residues. Deletions cut 3 bases from V and 5 bases from J, with 19 bases between. Germline CDR1 reads LNHDA; CDR2 reads SQIVND (reference sequence). The whole variable domain, remainder taken from reference TRBV19 and TRBJ1-2, is DGGITQSPKYLFRKEGQNVTLSCEQNLNHDAMYWYRQDPGQGLRLIYYSQIVNDFQKGDIAEGYSVSREKKESFPLTVTSAQKNPTAFYLCASSIPTPVPQYGYTFGSGTRLTVV.

Here the CDR3 DNA reads TGTGCCAGCAGCTTGGGACCCTTGGGAGTCTACGAGCAGTACTTC. Translation: CASSLGPLGVYEQYF. The chain links TRBV5-6 to TRBJ2-7; TRBD2 might be the D (5 bases). V lost 0 bases and J 3 bases, leaving 13 bases between the germline ends. CDR3 length: 15 amino acids. Germline loops: CDR1 SGHDT, CDR2 YYEEEE.

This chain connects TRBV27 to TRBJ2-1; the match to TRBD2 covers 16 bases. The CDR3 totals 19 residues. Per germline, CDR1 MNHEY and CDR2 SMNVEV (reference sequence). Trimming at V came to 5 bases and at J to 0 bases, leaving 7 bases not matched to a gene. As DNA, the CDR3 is TGTGCCAGCAGTCCCAGGGGACTAGCGGGGGGGTACTCCTACAATGAGCAGTTCTTC. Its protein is CASSPRGLAGGYSYNEQFF.

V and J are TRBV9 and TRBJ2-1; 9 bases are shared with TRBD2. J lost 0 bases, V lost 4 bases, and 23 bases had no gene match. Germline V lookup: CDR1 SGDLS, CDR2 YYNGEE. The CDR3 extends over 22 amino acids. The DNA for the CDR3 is TGTGCCAGCAGCCCCCAGGGGTTAGCGGGGGCTGACAAAAAAAGCTCCTACAATGAGCAGTTCTTC. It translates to CASSPQGLAGADKKSSYNEQFF.

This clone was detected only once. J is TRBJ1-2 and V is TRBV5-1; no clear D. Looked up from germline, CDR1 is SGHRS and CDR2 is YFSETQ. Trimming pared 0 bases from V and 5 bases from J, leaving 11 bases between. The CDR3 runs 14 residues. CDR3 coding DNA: TGCGCCAGCAGCTTGGAAGCGGCCGTGTATGGCTACACCTTC. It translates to CASSLEAAVYGYTF.

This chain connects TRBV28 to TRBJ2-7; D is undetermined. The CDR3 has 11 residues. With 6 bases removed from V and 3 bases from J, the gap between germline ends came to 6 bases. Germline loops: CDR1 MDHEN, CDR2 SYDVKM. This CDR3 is CASSLNYEQYF. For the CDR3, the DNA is TGTGCCAGCAGCCTAAACTACGAGCAGTACTTC.

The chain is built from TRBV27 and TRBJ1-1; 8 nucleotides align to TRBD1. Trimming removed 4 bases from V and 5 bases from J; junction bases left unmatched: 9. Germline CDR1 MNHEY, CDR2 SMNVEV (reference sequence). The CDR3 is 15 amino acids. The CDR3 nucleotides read TGTGCCAGCAGTTCAAGGACAGGGAAGGAAACTGAAGCTTTCTTT. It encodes CASSSRTGKETEAFF.

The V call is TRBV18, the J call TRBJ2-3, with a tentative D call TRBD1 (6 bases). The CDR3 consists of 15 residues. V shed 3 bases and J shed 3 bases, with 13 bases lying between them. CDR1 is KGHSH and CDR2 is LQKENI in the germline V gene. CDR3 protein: CASSPPPQGTDTQYF. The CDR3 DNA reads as TGTGCCAGCTCACCGCCTCCCCAGGGGACAGATACGCAGTATTTT.

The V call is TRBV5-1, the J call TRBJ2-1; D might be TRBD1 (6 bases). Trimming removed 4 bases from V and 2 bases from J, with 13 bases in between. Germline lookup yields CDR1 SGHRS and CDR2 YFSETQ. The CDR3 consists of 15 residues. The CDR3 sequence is CASSPDRSAYNEQFF. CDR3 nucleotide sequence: TGCGCCAGCAGCCCGGACAGAAGTGCCTACAATGAGCAGTTCTTC.

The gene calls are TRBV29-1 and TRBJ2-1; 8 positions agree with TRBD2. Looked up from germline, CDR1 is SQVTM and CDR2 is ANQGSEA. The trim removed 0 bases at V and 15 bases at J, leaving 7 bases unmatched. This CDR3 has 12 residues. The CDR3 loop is CSVEDISGGRFF. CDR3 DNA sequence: TGCAGCGTTGAAGATATCAGCGGGGGACGGTTCTTC.

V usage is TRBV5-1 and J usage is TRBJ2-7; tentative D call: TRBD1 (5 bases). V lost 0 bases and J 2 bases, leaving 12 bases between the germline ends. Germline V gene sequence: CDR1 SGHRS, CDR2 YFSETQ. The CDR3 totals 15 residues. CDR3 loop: CASSLAVTEAYEQYF. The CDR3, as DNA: TGCGCCAGCAGCTTGGCTGTGACAGAGGCCTACGAGCAGTACTTC.

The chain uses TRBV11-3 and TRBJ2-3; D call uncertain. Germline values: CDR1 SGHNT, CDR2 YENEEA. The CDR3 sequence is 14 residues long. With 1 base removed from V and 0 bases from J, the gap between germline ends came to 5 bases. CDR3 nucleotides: TGTGCCAGCAGCTTAGGTGCGAGCACAGATACGCAGTATTTT. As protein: CASSLGASTDTQYF.

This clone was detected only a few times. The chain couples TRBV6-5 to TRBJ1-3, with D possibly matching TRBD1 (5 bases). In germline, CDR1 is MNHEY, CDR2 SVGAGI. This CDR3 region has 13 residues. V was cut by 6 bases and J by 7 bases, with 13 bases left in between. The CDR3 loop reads CASSPGTPNTIYF. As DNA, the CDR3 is TGTGCCAGCAGCCCGGGGACTCCCAACACCATATATTTT.

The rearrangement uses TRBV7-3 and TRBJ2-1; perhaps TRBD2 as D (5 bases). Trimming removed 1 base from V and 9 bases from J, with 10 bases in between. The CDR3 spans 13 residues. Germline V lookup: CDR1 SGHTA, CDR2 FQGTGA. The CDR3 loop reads CASSLRELSEQFF. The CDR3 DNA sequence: TGTGCCAGCAGCTTAAGGGAGCTAAGTGAGCAGTTCTTC.

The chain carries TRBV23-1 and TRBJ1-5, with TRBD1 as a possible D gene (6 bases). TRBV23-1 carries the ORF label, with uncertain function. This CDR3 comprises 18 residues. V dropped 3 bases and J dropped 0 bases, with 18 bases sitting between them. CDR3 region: CASSHHRQVAYSNQPQHF. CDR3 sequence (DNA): TGCGCCAGCAGTCACCATCGACAGGTCGCTTATAGCAATCAGCCCCAGCATTTT.

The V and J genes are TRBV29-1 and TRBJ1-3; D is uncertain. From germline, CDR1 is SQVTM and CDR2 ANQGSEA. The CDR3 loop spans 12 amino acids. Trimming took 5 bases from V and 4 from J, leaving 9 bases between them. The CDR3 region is CSVLSSGNTIYF. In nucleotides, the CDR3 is TGCAGCGTTCTTTCTTCCGGAAACACCATATATTTT. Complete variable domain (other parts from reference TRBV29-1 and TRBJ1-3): SAVISQKPSRDICQRGTSLTIQCQVDSQVTMMFWYRQQPGQSLTLIATANQGSEATYESGFVIDKFPISRPNLTFSTLTVSNMSPEDSSIYLCSVLSSGNTIYFGEGSWLTVV.

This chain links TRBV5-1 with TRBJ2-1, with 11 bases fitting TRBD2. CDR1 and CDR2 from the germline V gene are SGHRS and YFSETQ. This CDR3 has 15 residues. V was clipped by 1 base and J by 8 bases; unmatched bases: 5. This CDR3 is CASSLRLAGSDEQFF. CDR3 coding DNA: TGCGCCAGCAGCTTGAGACTAGCGGGGAGCGATGAGCAGTTCTTC.

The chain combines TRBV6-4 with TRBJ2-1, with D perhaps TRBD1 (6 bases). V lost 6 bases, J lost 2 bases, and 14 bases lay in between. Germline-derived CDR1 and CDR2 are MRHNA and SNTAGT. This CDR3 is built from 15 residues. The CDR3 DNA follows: TGTGCCAGCAGCGTCGAGGACAGCCCCTACAATGAGCAGTTCTTC. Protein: CASSVEDSPYNEQFF.

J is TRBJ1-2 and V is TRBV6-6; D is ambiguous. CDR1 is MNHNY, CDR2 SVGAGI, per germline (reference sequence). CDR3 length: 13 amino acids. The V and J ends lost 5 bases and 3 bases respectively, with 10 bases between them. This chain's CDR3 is CASSQQTDYGYTF. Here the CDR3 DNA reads TGTGCCAGCAGTCAACAGACCGACTATGGCTACACCTTC.